This entry features one T cell receptor (beta chain) sequence. Its antigen remains undetermined. Germline is not matched at one junction end, which may reflect a read error. Blood samples were collected up to 4 times in the first month after transplant and then at least monthly when available. Library preparation used the immunoSEQ multiplex PCR assay. Adaptive Biotechnologies carried out high-throughput TCR-beta CDR3 sequencing of genomic DNA for most patients. Under the source paper's analysis protocol: TCR sequencing data were retrieved from Adaptive's ImmunoSEQ software for some 17 patients, whereas three other patients were processed with MiXCR and VDJtools. Because the origin of CDR3 nucleotide sequences shared between donor and recipient could not be assigned, those sequences were removed. To count as alloreactive, a clone needed at least 2-fold expansion over unstimulated cells and a minimum CFSE-low frequency of 0.002% (template counts) or 0.001% (read counts). A clone was considered mappable if detected in the sequenced pre-transplant spleen, lymph node, or MLR CFSE-low populations of the donor or recipient. Cumulative frequency of alloreactive clones was calculated as a percentage of all sequences weighted by copy number. Entries here come from immuneACCESS through TCRdb and include only in-frame sequences with V and J called. Some clones fail to appear in such tables; in the studies checked, an unresolved V gene covers under half of the shortfall, and the cause of the remainder is unknown. The V and J calls and clone size were taken over from that table, and D and trimming were inferred from the DNA. Present in this sample are some 39,000 clones, nearly 90% of which were seen just once. Of the sample, roughly 7.1% falls within the top ten clones.

The CDR3 starts with the cysteine, ends with the phenylalanine, and has 13 residues. Only the CDR3 DNA is retained, 39 bases long and in frame from the first base. Reading the germline V gene gives CDR1 KGHSH and CDR2 LQKENI. These data originate in a study of graft-versus-host responses after intestinal transplantation (dated by TCRdb to about 2021). In the study overall: The transplants that recipients got were multivisceral, liver-intestinal, or isolated intestinal. Anti-thymocyte globulin induction was given to all recipients, followed by maintenance tacrolimus and steroids for two to three years. After intestinal transplantation, graft-versus-host and host-versus-graft alloreactive T cell clones in the graft, circulation and bone marrow were tracked using bulk TCR-beta CDR3 sequencing. To identify alloreactive clones, pre-transplant mixed lymphocyte reaction products were sequenced and then compared with unstimulated pre-transplant donor and recipient T cells. A cohort of 24 intestinal transplant recipients, including one retransplant, was enrolled, and a few patients lacking pretransplant specimens were excluded. Donor T cell macrochimerism was defined as a peak of at least 4% donor T cells among recipient peripheral blood mononuclear cells. Rather than going through the commercial service, samples from a few later patients were sequenced in-house on an Illumina MiSeq and processed with MiXCR.

Overall study outcomes, separate from this receptor: GvH clones turned up in recipient bone marrow, with some appearing earlier in ileal mucosa or blood, a pattern consistent with an intestinal mucosal origin. In the allografts of patients with donor T cell macrochimerism, GvH to HvG T cell clonal ratios were high. Conclusions were limited by the relatively low number and heterogeneity of intestinal transplant patients. Early after transplant, peak levels of circulating GvH clones were associated with declines in HvG clones.

The specimen comprised PBMCs, sampled about 270 days after transplant. The V and J segments used are TRBV18 and TRBJ2-5, with no confidently assigned D gene. The receptor was isolated from a human patient who received an intestinal transplant, so some T cells may come from the graft donor. CDR3 loop: CASSPGSQETHYF. The nucleotide sequence reads TGTGCCAGCTCACCAGGCAGTCAAGAGACCCATTACTTC.